The 3 T cell receptor beta chains presented below share a single source sample, sequenced in a study of T cells in Graves' hyperthyroidism and ophthalmopathy (dated by TCRdb to between 2017 and 2020). The library came from multiplex PCR. The listed sequencing device is Illumina HiSeq 2000. The TCR beta CDR3 regions were amplified from RNA transcripts. A first-round RT-PCR of the TCR CDR3 used the HTBI primer set with the Qiagen OneStep RT-PCR kit. The raw public data were reprocessed by TCRdb itself: fastp quality trimming at Q25, MiXCR clonotype calling, in-frame beta chains only. Rows with one shared CDR3 protein collapse into an entry with the most common genes and DNA. The sample table shows about 210,000 distinct CDR3 sequences, and 15% to 20% are seen once. The ten largest clones take up roughly 44% of the sample. The sample was blood. The receptor set was obtained from a man aged 35-49 years with Graves' hyperthyroidism.

This clonotype was picked up a small number of times. The chain couples TRBV9 to TRBJ2-1; D is perhaps TRBD1 (6 bases). Between the trimmed V and J ends, which lost 1 base and 7 bases, there was a span of 9 bases. Per germline, CDR1 SGDLS and CDR2 YYNGEE. CDR3 size: 13 residues. The CDR3 region is CASSVQGQNEQFF. CDR3 nucleotides: TGTGCCAGCAGCGTACAGGGGCAAAATGAGCAGTTCTTC. Filled out from reference TRBV9 and TRBJ2-1, the complete variable domain reads DSGVTQTPKHLITATGQRVTLRCSPRSGDLSVYWYQQSLDQGLQFLIQYYNGEERAKGNILERFSAQQFPDLHSELNLSSLELGDSALYFCASSVQGQNEQFFGPGTRLTVL.

This clonotype was observed many times. The chain couples TRBV7-9 to TRBJ2-3; maybe TRBD1 (5 bases). The germline gives CDR1 SEHNR, CDR2 FQNEAQ (reference sequence). The CDR3 loop spans 14 amino acids. Trimming took off 11 bases at V and 3 bases at J, with 18 bases between the two ends. The CDR3 nucleotides read TGTGCCTTTAGTCTAAGGGGCTCGACAGATACGCAGTATTTT. Translating gives CAFSLRGSTDTQYF.

The chain uses TRBV6-2 or TRBV6-3 and TRBJ2-7, with 9 bases identical to TRBD1. Germline trimming cut 7 bases from V and 3 bases from J; bases unmatched to any gene: 4. This CDR3 is 13 amino acids long. Germline CDR1 is MNHEY and CDR2 is SVGEGT. This CDR3 reads CASNPTGGYEQYF. The CDR3 region has the DNA TGTGCCAGCAATCCGACAGGGGGCTACGAGCAGTACTTC.